The T cell receptor (beta chain) under discussion was sequenced for a study of OX40 agonist ivuxolimab in advanced cancers. Whole-study findings and limits: Antigen targets of the expanded peripheral T cells went undetermined.

Sequenced by immunoSEQ multiplex PCR; TCRdb stores in-frame clones only, minus some. This sample carries tens of thousands of clones, approximately 83% of them seen once, and the ten largest clones take roughly an eighth. The CDR3 consists of 13 residues. The V gene end was trimmed by 5 bases and the J gene end by 8 bases; junction bases not matched to a gene: 7. Germline V gene lookup returns CDR1 SGHTA and CDR2 FQGTGA. Comments on this clone: Its antigen is undetermined.

The source of this sequence is an adult with an advanced solid tumor such as melanoma, head and neck, liver or kidney cancer. This chain joins TRBV7-3 and TRBJ1-2; 8 bases agree with TRBD1. The sample consisted of CD4+ or CD8+ T cells sorted from blood, taken in a trial of the OX40 agonist ivuxolimab. DNA of the CDR3: TGTGCCAGCAGCCAAGGACAGGGTAACGGCTACACCTTC. Protein sequence: CASSQGQGNGYTF. The full variable domain, completed using reference TRBV7-3 and TRBJ1-2, is GAGVSQTPSNKVTEKGKYVELRCDPISGHTALYWYRQSLGQGPEFLIYFQGTGAADDSGLPNDRFFAVRPEGSVSTLKIQRTERGDSAVYLCASSQGQGNGYTFGSGTRLTVV.